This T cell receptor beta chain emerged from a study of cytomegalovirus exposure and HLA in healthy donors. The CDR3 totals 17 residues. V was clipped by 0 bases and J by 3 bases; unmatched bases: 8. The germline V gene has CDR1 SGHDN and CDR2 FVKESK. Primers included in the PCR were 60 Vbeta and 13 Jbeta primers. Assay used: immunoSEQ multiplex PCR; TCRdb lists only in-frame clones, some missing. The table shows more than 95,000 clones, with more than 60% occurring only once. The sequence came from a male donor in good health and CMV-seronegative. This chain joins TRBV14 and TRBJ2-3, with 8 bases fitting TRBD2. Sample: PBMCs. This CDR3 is CASSQDRGLALTDTQYF. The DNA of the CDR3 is TGTGCCAGCAGCCAAGATAGAGGACTAGCTTTAACAGATACGCAGTATTTT.